Listed below are T cell receptor beta chains from one sample, sequenced in a study of blood T cell repertoires in COVID-19. The protocol was immunoSEQ multiplex PCR, while the TCRdb copy is restricted to in-frame clones and leaves out a portion. The sample consists of some 170,000 clones, about 80% of them appearing once. Sequenced material: peripheral blood. The receptors derive from a woman older than 75 with acute or convalescent COVID-19. The CDR3 runs from the conserved cysteine through the conserved F or W. The D gene is left open where the match is weak. Only part of the rows carry a size: once, few, many, or a class if the clone is expanded.

d_call	clone_size	v_call	j_call	cdr3_aa	cdr3_nt
-	few	TRBV28	TRBJ1-1	CASSFLKGRVAEAFF	TGTGCCAGCAGTTTTCTTAAGGGGAGGGTTGCTGAAGCTTTCTTT
TRBD2	-	TRBV18	TRBJ2-1	CASSPRAGGLNEQFF	TGTGCCAGCTCACCGAGGGCGGGGGGCCTGAATGAGCAGTTCTTC
TRBD2	-	TRBV11-3	TRBJ2-1	CASSTTTTRRGGHNEQFF	TGTGCCAGCAGCACAACCACCACAAGACGGGGGGGCCACAATGAGCAGTTCTTC
TRBD2	-	TRBV14	TRBJ2-5	CASSLRTSGQETQYF	TGTGCCAGCAGCCTTCGGACTAGCGGACAAGAGACCCAGTACTTC
-	-	TRBV20-1	TRBJ2-2	CSASELRRAATGELFF	TGCAGTGCCAGTGAGTTGAGGAGGGCCGCCACCGGGGAGCTGTTTTTT
TRBD2	-	TRBV3-1/TRBV3-2	TRBJ2-1	CASSQDLPSGGYNEQFF	TGTGCCAGCAGCCAAGACCTGCCCAGCGGGGGTTACAATGAGCAGTTCTTC
-	many	TRBV6-5	TRBJ1-4	CASSYSGAGRREKLFF	TGTGCCAGCAGTTACTCGGGCGCAGGGAGGCGTGAAAAACTGTTTTTT
TRBD1	once	TRBV7-9	TRBJ1-2	CASSFAGTGGAGF	TGTGCCAGCAGCTTTGCCGGGACAGGGGGCGCTGGCTTC
-	-	TRBV29-1	TRBJ1-1	CSTKNGLRVDWNTEAFF	TGCAGCACGAAAAACGGGCTCAGGGTGGATTGGAACACTGAAGCTTTCTTT
TRBD1	-	TRBV19	TRBJ1-1	CASSIGTGSTEAFF	TGTGCCAGTAGTATAGGGACAGGGAGCACTGAAGCTTTCTTT
-	-	TRBV5-1	TRBJ2-3	CASSLDLTVTDTQYF	TGCGCCAGCAGCTTGGACCTAACGGTCACAGATACGCAGTATTTT
-	-	TRBV15	TRBJ1-5	CATSRVQGIQPQHF	TGTGCCACCAGCAGAGTACAGGGAATTCAGCCCCAGCATTTT
TRBD1	-	TRBV19	TRBJ1-2	CASSPGTGSVNYGYTF	TGTGCCAGTAGTCCCGGGACAGGGTCCGTTAACTATGGCTACACCTTC
-	-	TRBV5-5	TRBJ1-1	CASSLSSLPEAFF	TGTGCCAGCAGCTTGTCTAGTCTACCTGAAGCTTTCTTT
-	-	TRBV5-4	TRBJ2-1	CASSSPGYNEQFF	TGTGCCAGCAGCTCTCCAGGCTACAATGAGCAGTTCTTC
TRBD1	-	TRBV7-2	TRBJ2-1	CASSSDRAFEQFF	TGTGCCAGCAGCTCGGACAGGGCATTTGAGCAGTTCTTC
-	-	TRBV28	TRBJ2-7	CASSSNLRVHEQYF	TGTGCCAGCAGTTCTAATCTGAGGGTCCACGAGCAGTACTTC
TRBD1	-	TRBV28	TRBJ1-2	CATRGGQAFYGYTF	TGTGCCACCAGAGGAGGACAGGCTTTTTATGGCTACACCTTC
-	-	TRBV5-8	TRBJ1-2	CASRRAGGYTF	TGTGCCAGCAGGCGGGCGGGCGGCTACACCTTC
-	-	TRBV10-3	TRBJ2-7	CAISSTGREQYF	TGTGCCATCAGTTCGACAGGCCGCGAGCAGTACTTC
-	-	TRBV18	TRBJ2-7	CASSTLGGPPYEQYF	TGTGCCAGCTCGACCCTAGGGGGTCCGCCCTACGAGCAGTACTTC
-	-	TRBV21-1	TRBJ1-1	CASSPNCENTEAFF	TGTGCCAGCAGTCCGAACTGTGAGAACACTGAAGCTTTCTTT
-	-	TRBV7-2	TRBJ2-2	CASSRDSRGELFF	TGTGCCAGCAGCCGTGACTCTCGCGGGGAGCTGTTTTTT
TRBD1	-	TRBV5-6	TRBJ2-5	CASSSETGRRSTQYF	TGTGCCAGCAGCTCGGAGACAGGGCGGCGTTCGACCCAGTACTTC
TRBD1	-	TRBV3-1/TRBV3-2	TRBJ1-5	CASSRTGAQPQHF	TGTGCCAGCAGCAGGACAGGGGCTCAGCCCCAGCATTTT
TRBD2	-	TRBV5-4	TRBJ2-5	CASSLLAGGGETQYF	TGTGCCAGCAGCTTGTTGGCGGGGGGGGGTGAGACCCAGTACTTC
-	-	TRBV27	TRBJ2-5	CASSLSWLGGETQYF	TGTGCCAGCAGTTTATCGTGGCTAGGCGGGGAGACCCAGTACTTC
TRBD2	-	TRBV2	TRBJ2-3	CASSDGLAGPSTDTQYF	TGTGCCAGCAGTGATGGTCTAGCGGGACCTAGCACAGATACGCAGTATTTT
-	-	TRBV5-5	TRBJ2-7	CASSLVGRSYEQYF	TGTGCCAGCAGCTTGGTAGGGAGGTCCTACGAGCAGTACTTC
-	-	TRBV7-8	TRBJ1-6	CASSVLRGSPLHF	TGTGCCAGCAGCGTTCTGAGGGGGTCACCCCTCCACTTT
TRBD1	-	TRBV6-6	TRBJ2-7	CASSTPGQGYEQYF	TGTGCCAGCAGTACTCCGGGACAGGGCTACGAGCAGTACTTC
-	-	TRBV27	TRBJ1-1	CASRPSGGNTEAFF	TGTGCCAGCCGACCGTCGGGTGGGAACACTGAAGCTTTCTTT
-	-	TRBV6-5	TRBJ1-1	CASSYRGGTEAFF	TGTGCCAGCAGTTACCGGGGGGGGACTGAAGCTTTCTTT
TRBD2	-	TRBV7-9	TRBJ2-6	CASSRTAGGSGANVLTF	TGTGCCAGCAGCCGGACGGCGGGGGGCTCCGGGGCCAACGTCCTGACTTTC
TRBD1	few	TRBV5-4	TRBJ1-6	CASNRGRNSPLHF	TGTGCCAGTAACAGGGGACGGAATTCACCCCTCCACTTT
-	-	TRBV11-2	TRBJ2-7	CASSIQPVPGFSNYEQYF	TGTGCCAGCAGCATACAACCTGTCCCAGGGTTTTCGAACTACGAGCAGTACTTC
TRBD1	-	TRBV11-3	TRBJ2-4	CASSSGQGSNIQYF	TGTGCCAGCAGCTCCGGACAGGGCTCGAACATTCAGTACTTC
TRBD2	-	TRBV5-1	TRBJ2-3	CASSPRTSGSTDTQYF	TGCGCCAGCAGCCCGCGGACTAGCGGGAGCACAGATACGCAGTATTTT
TRBD2	-	TRBV30	TRBJ2-1	CAWSGSGGVSYNEQFF	TGTGCCTGGAGTGGTAGCGGGGGGGTTTCCTACAATGAGCAGTTCTTC
-	-	TRBV18	TRBJ2-1	CASSGGNYNEQFF	TGTGCCAGCTCGGGCGGGAACTACAATGAGCAGTTCTTC
-	-	TRBV19	TRBJ1-2	CASSGTGMSYTF	TGTGCCAGTAGCGGAACAGGGATGAGCTACACCTTC
TRBD2	once	TRBV7-7	TRBJ2-1	CASSPVGSGSYEQFF	TGTGCTAGCAGTCCAGTTGGTAGCGGGAGCTATGAGCAGTTCTTC
-	-	TRBV6-6	TRBJ1-2	CASSPSANYGYTF	TGTGCCAGCAGCCCTAGCGCTAACTATGGCTACACCTTC
-	-	TRBV5-1	TRBJ2-3	CASSLGTLGDTQYF	TGCGCCAGCAGCCTAGGGACTCTGGGGGATACGCAGTATTTT
TRBD2	-	TRBV7-3	TRBJ2-1	CASSFGGGRNEQFF	TGTGCCAGCAGCTTCGGCGGGGGGCGGAATGAGCAGTTCTTC
TRBD2	-	TRBV3-1/TRBV3-2	TRBJ2-1	CASSQLTTGLAAARQFF	TGTGCCAGCAGCCAGCTGACAACGGGACTAGCGGCGGCGCGGCAGTTCTTC
-	many	TRBV30	TRBJ1-6	CAWSVPRDRWVYSPLHF	TGTGCCTGGAGTGTACCCCGGGATCGCTGGGTATATTCACCCCTCCACTTT
-	-	TRBV5-1	TRBJ2-1	CASRTTGPGNEQFF	TGCGCCAGCAGGACAACCGGGCCGGGAAATGAGCAGTTCTTC
TRBD1	-	TRBV6-5	TRBJ1-2	CASTTRRGQRYGYTF	TGTGCCAGCACCACAAGGAGGGGACAGAGATATGGCTACACCTTC
TRBD1	-	TRBV7-2	TRBJ1-2	CASSTGQRGGYTF	TGTGCCAGCAGCACGGGACAGAGGGGAGGCTACACCTTC
TRBD1	-	TRBV7-2	TRBJ2-1	CASAPRGQGSYNEQFF	TGTGCCAGCGCACCCCGGGGACAGGGGTCGTACAATGAGCAGTTCTTC
TRBD1	-	TRBV19	TRBJ1-4	CASRGTGIEKLFF	TGTGCCAGTCGAGGGACAGGGATTGAAAAACTGTTTTTT
TRBD1	-	TRBV6-5	TRBJ1-2	CASRKGGQEVGYTF	TGTGCCAGCAGAAAGGGGGGACAGGAGGTTGGCTACACCTTC
TRBD1	-	TRBV7-6	TRBJ1-5	CASSLRGRDRYQPQHF	TGTGCCAGCAGCCTCAGGGGGCGGGACAGGTATCAGCCCCAGCATTTT
TRBD2	-	TRBV5-1	TRBJ2-5	CASSFSGGARETQYF	TGCGCCAGCAGCTTTAGCGGGGGGGCCAGAGAGACCCAGTACTTC
TRBD2	-	TRBV5-4	TRBJ2-7	CASSPGTSGRAYEQYF	TGTGCCAGCAGCCCAGGGACTAGCGGGAGGGCCTACGAGCAGTACTTC
-	-	TRBV7-2	TRBJ1-1	CASSLASRIMNTEAFF	TGTGCCAGCAGCTTAGCCAGCAGGATCATGAACACTGAAGCTTTCTTT